The rows below give T cell receptor beta chains drawn from one sample of a study of CD8+ T cells in alopecia areata. Sequencing was performed with immunoSEQ multiplex PCR; in TCRdb, only in-frame clones are kept and a portion is missing. The repertoire holds 80,000 to 100,000 clones, roughly 45% seen once, with around 18% in the top ten. This specimen consisted of CD8+ T cells sorted from blood, obtained at week 24, from a patient treated with tofacitinib. The source of these receptors is a human donor with alopecia areata. The CDR3 runs from the conserved cysteine through the conserved F or W. A D gene is named only where the DNA matches it firmly. Expanded clones get a size class; other rows say once, few or many, or leave the size out.

TRBJ2-1 TRBV7-9 few - CASSKGPYEQFF TGTGCCAGCAGTAAGGGACCCTATGAGCAGTTCTTC
TRBJ1-4 TRBV6-5 - - CASSYLRGQNEKLFF TGTGCCAGCAGTTACCTCAGGGGACAAAATGAAAAACTGTTTTTT
TRBJ2-7 TRBV7-8 few - CASGLGPGRSYEQYF TGTGCCAGCGGATTGGGGCCAGGGAGGTCCTACGAGCAGTACTTC
TRBJ1-2 TRBV28 - - CASSLAENYGYTF TGTGCCAGCAGTTTGGCCGAGAACTATGGCTACACCTTC
TRBJ2-5 TRBV7-2 - TRBD2 CASSSTQRDGETQYF TGTGCCAGCAGCTCGACACAGCGGGACGGAGAGACCCAGTACTTC
TRBJ2-7 TRBV30 - TRBD1 CAWSVGTGGDEQYF TGTGCCTGGAGTGTCGGGACAGGGGGCGACGAGCAGTACTTC
TRBJ2-2 TRBV28 - TRBD2 CASRGLAGEMNTGELFF TGTGCCAGCAGGGGACTAGCGGGGGAAATGAACACCGGGGAGCTGTTTTTT
TRBJ1-2 TRBV7-9 - TRBD1 CASSFGQGDYGYTF TGTGCCAGCAGCTTCGGACAGGGGGACTATGGCTACACCTTC
TRBJ2-5 TRBV19 few TRBD1 CASSDRNQETQYF TGTGCCAGTTCGGACAGGAACCAAGAGACCCAGTACTTC
TRBJ2-1 TRBV11-2 few - CASSVSGYSSYNEQFF TGTGCCAGCAGCGTTAGCGGCTACAGCTCCTACAATGAGCAGTTCTTC
TRBJ2-5 TRBV7-9 - TRBD2 CASTAGGGNQETQYF TGTGCCAGCACCGCGGGAGGGGGGAACCAAGAGACCCAGTACTTC